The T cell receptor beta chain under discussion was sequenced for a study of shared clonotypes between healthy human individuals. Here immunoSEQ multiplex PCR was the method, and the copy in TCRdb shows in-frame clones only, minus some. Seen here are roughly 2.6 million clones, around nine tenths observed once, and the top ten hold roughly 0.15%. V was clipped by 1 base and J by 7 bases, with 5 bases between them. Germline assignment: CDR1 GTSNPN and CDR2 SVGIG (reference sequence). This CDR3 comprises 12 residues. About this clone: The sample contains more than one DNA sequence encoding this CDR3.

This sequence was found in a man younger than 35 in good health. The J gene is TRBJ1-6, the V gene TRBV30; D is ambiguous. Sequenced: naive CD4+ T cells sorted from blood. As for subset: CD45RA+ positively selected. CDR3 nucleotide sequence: TGTGCCTGGAGTGCGGGGAATTCACCCCTCCACTTT. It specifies CAWSAGNSPLHF.